This TCR beta chain came from a study of monozygotic twins with inflammatory bowel disease. Comments on this clonotype: The antigen is undetermined.

Germline CDR1 is SGDLS and CDR2 is YYNGEE. CDR3 size: 11 residues. Each TCR library consumed about 3,700 ng of total RNA. TCRdb reprocessed the 5' RACE reads and reports one entry per CDR3 protein, with no DNA. Seen in this sample are 350,000 to 550,000 distinct CDR3 sequences; the ten most common clones hold 2% to 3%. Study outcomes and limitations: A reduction in TCRbeta diversity (inverse Simpson) was seen in IBD patients relative to healthy co-twins.

The J gene is TRBJ2-7, the V gene TRBV9. Sequenced: blood. The clonotype comes from a human donor with ulcerative colitis or Crohn's disease, or a healthy co-twin of an affected twin (not recorded which). The CDR3 protein is CASSGGFEQYF.